Shown below are 13 T cell receptor beta chains from a single sample sequenced in a study of Ad26.COV2.S vaccination and SARS-CoV-2 variants. Sample treatment: around 19 received Ad26.COV2.S at low or high dose, single or two shots; 5 received placebo; per-sample allocation not given. The samples were gathered on day 63 after the first injection of vaccine or placebo. The data were produced by immunoSEQ multiplex PCR, yet TCRdb's version contains in-frame clones alone and is incomplete. The sample shows approximately 340,000 clones, approximately 85% of them seen only once. The sample here was peripheral blood, taken in a trial of Ad26.COV2.S vaccine versus placebo. These receptors all come from a person between 18 and 60 years old who received the Ad26.COV2.S COVID-19 vaccine or a placebo.

The genes are TRBV30 and TRBJ1-4; 8 nucleotides match TRBD1. Trimming cost V 4 bases and J 7 bases; bases outside gene matches: 8. Germline lookup yields CDR1 GTSNPN and CDR2 SVGIG (reference sequence). This CDR3 is built from 14 residues. The CDR3, as DNA: TGTGCCTGGAATTCCGGGACAGGCAGTGAAAAACTGTTTTTT. Translated: CAWNSGTGSEKLFF.

The V call is TRBV2, the J call TRBJ2-7; the match to TRBD1 covers 7 bases. The CDR3 has 13 amino acids. With 6 bases clipped from V and 3 bases from J, the junction kept 5 bases outside the gene matches. In germline, CDR1 is SNHLY, CDR2 FYNNEI. The CDR3 nucleotides are TGTGCCAGCAGGGGGGACAGAGGCTACGAGCAGTACTTC. The encoded protein is CASRGDRGYEQYF.

The CDR3 here is CAWSGTHTEAFF. The CDR3 nucleotides read TGTGCCTGGAGTGGGACCCACACTGAAGCTTTCTTT. The rearrangement uses TRBV30 and TRBJ1-1; D is unclear. Germline V CDR1 and CDR2: GTSNPN, SVGIG (reference sequence). The CDR3 totals 12 residues. Trimming left V 1 base short and J 3 bases short, with 6 bases between.

The J gene is TRBJ1-5, the V gene TRBV5-6; no definite D call. The V and J ends lost 4 bases and 4 bases respectively, with 15 bases between them. The CDR3 has 15 residues. Germline CDR1 and CDR2: SGHDT and YYEEEE. The CDR3 loop reads CASSLGSGGNQPQHF. The CDR3 region has the DNA TGTGCCAGCAGCCTCGGGTCCGGTGGGAATCAGCCCCAGCATTTT.

This chain connects TRBV5-5 to TRBJ1-1; TRBD1 might be the D (6 bases). Germline lookup yields CDR1 SGHKS and CDR2 YYEKEE (reference sequence). V lost 1 base to trimming and J lost 4 bases, with 14 bases between them. The CDR3 covers 15 residues. This CDR3 is CASSLIRGASTEAFF. The CDR3 nucleotides read TGTGCCAGCAGCTTGATCAGGGGCGCATCCACTGAAGCTTTCTTT.

The J gene is TRBJ2-5, the V gene TRBV2; D gene unclear. The germline V gene has CDR1 SNHLY and CDR2 FYNNEI. Trimming shortened V by 0 bases and J by 3 bases, and 17 bases separated the two germline ends. The CDR3 covers 17 residues. The CDR3 DNA is TGTGCCAGCAGTGAAGCCCTTCGACTGGCCCAAGAAGAGACCCAGTACTTC. This sequence encodes CASSEALRLAQEETQYF.

This clone occurred many times. This chain joins TRBV10-3 and TRBJ2-7; 7 nucleotides align to TRBD1. Trimming removed 9 bases from V and 5 bases from J; junction bases left unmatched: 10. This CDR3 has 13 amino acids. Germline-derived CDR1 and CDR2 are ENHRY and SYGVKD. This CDR3 reads CAITWDSAHEQYF. The CDR3 DNA follows: TGTGCCATAACCTGGGACAGCGCCCACGAGCAGTACTTC.

The J gene is TRBJ1-2, the V gene TRBV15, with a weak D call TRBD1 (5 bases). The CDR3 length is 16 residues. Germline V gives CDR1 LNHNV, CDR2 YYDKDF (reference sequence). The V and J ends lost 5 bases and 6 bases respectively, with 22 bases between them. The CDR3 nucleotides are TGTGCCACCAGCTTCCAGGGACGTCTACGGGGTGATGGCTACACCTTC. As protein: CATSFQGRLRGDGYTF.

This clone showed up just once. The sample has other DNA sequences that encode this CDR3 too. The chain carries TRBV29-1 and TRBJ1-1; the D is unclear. The CDR3 covers 11 residues. V lost 5 bases and J lost 1, with 5 bases in between. Germline-derived CDR1 and CDR2 are SQVTM and ANQGSEA. The CDR3 nucleotides read TGCAGCGTTCGACAGAACACTGAAGCTTTCTTT. This gives the protein CSVRQNTEAFF.

Worth noting for this clone: Other DNA variants within this sample encode the same CDR3. The chain employs TRBV7-2 and TRBJ1-2, with a possible D match to TRBD1 (6 bases). V lost 1 base and J lost 6, with 9 bases in between. Germline V gene data show CDR1 as SGHTA and CDR2 as FQGNSA. There are 13 residues in the CDR3. CDR3 nucleotides: TGTGCCAGCAGCTTAGGATACAGGGATGGCTACACCTTC. It is translated as CASSLGYRDGYTF.

The chain combines TRBV3-1 (or the pseudogene TRBV3-2) with TRBJ2-7, with 7 bases matching TRBD2. Germline V gives CDR1 LGHDT, CDR2 YNNKEL (reference sequence). This CDR3 contains 15 residues. J was trimmed by 9 bases and V by 1 base; bases with no gene match: 12. The CDR3 reads CASSQGRTRESAQYF. The CDR3 region has the DNA TGTGCCAGCAGCCAAGGAAGGACTAGAGAGTCCGCGCAGTACTTC.

The V gene is TRBV6-2 or TRBV6-3, the J gene TRBJ2-2, with 7 bases identical to TRBD2. CDR3 length: 17 residues. CDR1 MNHEY and CDR2 SVGEGT come from the germline V gene. V lost 2 bases to trimming and J lost 6 bases; unmatched junction nucleotides: 12. The CDR3 DNA is TGTGCCAGCAGTTACGGCCCCCGGCGGGAGTGGTCCGGGGAGCTGTTTTTT. Translated: CASSYGPRREWSGELFF.

This clone has a handful of counts. This sequence joins TRBV4-3 and TRBJ2-1, with TRBD1 matching 10 bases. Germline V CDR1 and CDR2: LGHNA, YSLEER. The CDR3 runs 15 residues. V lost 1 base to trimming and J lost 3 bases; unmatched junction nucleotides: 0. CDR3 coding DNA: TGCGCCAGCAGCCAAGGGACAGGGGGCTACAATGAGCAGTTCTTC. Protein product: CASSQGTGGYNEQFF.